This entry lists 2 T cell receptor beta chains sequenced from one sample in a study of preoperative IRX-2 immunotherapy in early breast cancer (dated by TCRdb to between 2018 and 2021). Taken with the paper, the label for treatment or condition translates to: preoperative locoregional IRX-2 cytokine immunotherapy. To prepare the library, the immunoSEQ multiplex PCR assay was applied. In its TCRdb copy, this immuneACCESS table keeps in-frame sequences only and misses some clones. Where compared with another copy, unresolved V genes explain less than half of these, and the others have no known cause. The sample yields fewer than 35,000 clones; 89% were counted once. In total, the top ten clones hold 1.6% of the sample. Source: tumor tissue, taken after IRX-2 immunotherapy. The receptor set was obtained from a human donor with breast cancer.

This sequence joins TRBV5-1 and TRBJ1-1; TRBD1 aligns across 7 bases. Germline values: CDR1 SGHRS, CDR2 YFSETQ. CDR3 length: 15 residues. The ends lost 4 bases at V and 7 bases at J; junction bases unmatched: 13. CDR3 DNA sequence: TGCGCCAGCAGCCCCACCCCCGACAGGGCAGGTGAAGCTTTCTTT. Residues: CASSPTPDRAGEAFF. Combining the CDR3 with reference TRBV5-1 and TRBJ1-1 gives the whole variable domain KAGVTQTPRYLIKTRGQQVTLSCSPISGHRSVSWYQQTPGQGLQFLFEYFSETQRNKGNFPGRFSGRQFSNSRSEMNVSTLELGDSALYLCASSPTPDRAGEAFFGQGTRLTVV.

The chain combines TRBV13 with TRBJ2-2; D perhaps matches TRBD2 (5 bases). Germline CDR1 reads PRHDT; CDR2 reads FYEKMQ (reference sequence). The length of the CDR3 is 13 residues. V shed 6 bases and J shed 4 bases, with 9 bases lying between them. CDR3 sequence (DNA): TGTGCCAGCAGACTAGTCCCCACCGGGGAGCTGTTTTTT. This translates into CASRLVPTGELFF.